This TCR beta chain was identified during a study of cytotoxic CD8 clonotypes in ibrutinib-treated CLL. Background on the study: Some 25 partial and 2 complete responses; at median about 70 months, roughly 15 remitted, some 12 progressed.

The ends lost 1 base at V and 6 bases at J; junction bases unmatched: 3. The CDR3 totals 14 residues. Germline lookup yields CDR1 LNHDA and CDR2 SQIVND (reference sequence). Method: immunoSEQ multiplex PCR; TCRdb's copy keeps in-frame clones and lacks some. The sample lists fewer than 150,000 clones; under 90% were seen once. Whole-study findings and limits: Public clonotypes showed up rarely, and on treatment they shrank or held steady.

Remarks on this clone: Its antigen is unknown. Additional DNA sequences in this sample encode the identical CDR3.

This sequence joins TRBV19 and TRBJ1-5; 7 bases are shared with TRBD1. The clonotype comes from a human donor with chronic lymphocytic leukemia. The sample consisted of PBMCs, taken after 24 months of ibrutinib treatment. This CDR3 reads CASSIGTGPQPQHF. The CDR3 nucleotides are TGTGCCAGTAGTATAGGGACAGGCCCTCAGCCCCAGCATTTT.